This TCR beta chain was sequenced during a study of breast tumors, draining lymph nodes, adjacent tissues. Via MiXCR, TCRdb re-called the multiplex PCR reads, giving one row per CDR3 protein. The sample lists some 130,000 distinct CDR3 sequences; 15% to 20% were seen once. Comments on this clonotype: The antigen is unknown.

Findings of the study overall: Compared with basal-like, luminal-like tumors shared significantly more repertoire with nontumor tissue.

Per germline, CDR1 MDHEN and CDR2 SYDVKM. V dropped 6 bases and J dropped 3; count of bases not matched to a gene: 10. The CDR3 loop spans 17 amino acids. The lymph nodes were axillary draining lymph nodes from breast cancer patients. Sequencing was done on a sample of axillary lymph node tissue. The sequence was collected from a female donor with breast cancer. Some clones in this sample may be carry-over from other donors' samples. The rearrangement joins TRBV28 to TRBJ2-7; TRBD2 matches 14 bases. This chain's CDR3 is CASSRGTSGGIFYEQYF. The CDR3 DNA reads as TGTGCCAGCAGCCGAGGGACTAGCGGGGGAATCTTCTACGAGCAGTACTTC.